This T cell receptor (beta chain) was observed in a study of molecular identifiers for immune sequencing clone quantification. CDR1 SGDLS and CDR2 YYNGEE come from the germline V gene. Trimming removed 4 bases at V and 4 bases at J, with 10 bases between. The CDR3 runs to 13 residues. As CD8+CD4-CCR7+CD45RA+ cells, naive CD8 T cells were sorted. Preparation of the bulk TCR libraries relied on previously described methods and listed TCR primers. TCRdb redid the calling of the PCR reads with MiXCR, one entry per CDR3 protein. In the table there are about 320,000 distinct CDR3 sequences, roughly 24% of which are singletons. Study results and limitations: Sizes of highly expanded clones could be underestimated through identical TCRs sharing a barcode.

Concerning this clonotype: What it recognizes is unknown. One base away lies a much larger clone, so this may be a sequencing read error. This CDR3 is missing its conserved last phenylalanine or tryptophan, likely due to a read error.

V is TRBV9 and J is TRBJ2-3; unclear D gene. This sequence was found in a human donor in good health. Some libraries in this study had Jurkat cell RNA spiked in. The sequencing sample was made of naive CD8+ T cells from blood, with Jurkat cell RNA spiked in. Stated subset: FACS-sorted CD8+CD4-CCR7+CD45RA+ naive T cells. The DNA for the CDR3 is TGTGCCAGCAGCCCACCCCGCCCAGATACGCAGTATCTT. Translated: CASSPPRPDTQYL.